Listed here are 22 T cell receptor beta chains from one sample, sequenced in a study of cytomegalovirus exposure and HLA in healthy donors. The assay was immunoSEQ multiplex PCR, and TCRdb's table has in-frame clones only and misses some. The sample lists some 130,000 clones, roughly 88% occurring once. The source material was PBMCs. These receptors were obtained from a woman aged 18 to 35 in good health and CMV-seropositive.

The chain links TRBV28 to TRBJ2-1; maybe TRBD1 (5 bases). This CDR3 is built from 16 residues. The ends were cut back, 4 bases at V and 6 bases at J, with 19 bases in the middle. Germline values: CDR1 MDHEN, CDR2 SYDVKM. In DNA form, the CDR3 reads TGTGCCAGCAGTTCGCAGAGACAGAACTTGGGCAATGAGCAGTTCTTC. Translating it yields CASSSQRQNLGNEQFF. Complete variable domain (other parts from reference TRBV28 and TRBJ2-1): DVKVTQSSRYLVKRTGEKVFLECVQDMDHENMFWYRQDPGLGLRLIYFSYDVKMKEKGDIPEGYSVSREKKERFSLILESASTNQTSMYLCASSSQRQNLGNEQFFGPGTRLTVL.

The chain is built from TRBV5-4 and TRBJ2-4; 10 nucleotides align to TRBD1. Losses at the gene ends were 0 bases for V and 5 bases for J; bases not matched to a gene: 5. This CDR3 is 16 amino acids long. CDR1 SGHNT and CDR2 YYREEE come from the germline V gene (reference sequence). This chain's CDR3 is CASSLAGQGLENIQYF. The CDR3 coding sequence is TGTGCCAGCAGCTTGGCGGGACAGGGGTTGGAAAACATTCAGTACTTC.

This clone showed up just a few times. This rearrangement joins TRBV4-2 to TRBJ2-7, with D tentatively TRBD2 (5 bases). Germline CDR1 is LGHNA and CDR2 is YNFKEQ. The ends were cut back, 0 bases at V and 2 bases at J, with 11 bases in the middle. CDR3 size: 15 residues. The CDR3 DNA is TGTGCCAGCAGCCAAGATCGGGATAGCCCCTACGAGCAGTACTTC. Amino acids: CASSQDRDSPYEQYF.

The CDR3, as DNA: TGTGCCAGCAGCACGGACAGGGTTAACGGGGAGCTGTTTTTT. This sequence encodes CASSTDRVNGELFF. The V gene is TRBV11-3, the J gene TRBJ2-2, with 8 bases identical to TRBD1. The junction had 6 bases not matched to a gene; V was cut back by 5 bases and J by 7 bases. The CDR3 contains 14 residues. CDR1 and CDR2 (germline): SGHNT, YENEEA.

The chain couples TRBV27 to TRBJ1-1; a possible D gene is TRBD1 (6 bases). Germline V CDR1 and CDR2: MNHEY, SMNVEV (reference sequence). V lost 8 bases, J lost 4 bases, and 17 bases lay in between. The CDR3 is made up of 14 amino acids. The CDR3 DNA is TGTGCCAGCCGTCCAGGGGTCGTGGGCACTGAAGCTTTCTTT. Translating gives CASRPGVVGTEAFF.

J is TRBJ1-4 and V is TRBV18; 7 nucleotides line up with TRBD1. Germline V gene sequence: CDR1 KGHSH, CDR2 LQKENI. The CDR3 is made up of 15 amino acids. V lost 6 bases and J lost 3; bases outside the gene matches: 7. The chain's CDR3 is CASSPTGPANEKLFF. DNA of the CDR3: TGTGCCAGCTCTCCGACAGGGCCGGCTAATGAAAAACTGTTTTTT. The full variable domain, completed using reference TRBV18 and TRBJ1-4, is NAGVMQNPRHLVRRRGQEARLRCSPMKGHSHVYWYRQLPEEGLKFMVYLQKENIIDESGMPKERFSAEFPKEGPSILRIQQVVRGDSAAYFCASSPTGPANEKLFFGSGTQLSVL.

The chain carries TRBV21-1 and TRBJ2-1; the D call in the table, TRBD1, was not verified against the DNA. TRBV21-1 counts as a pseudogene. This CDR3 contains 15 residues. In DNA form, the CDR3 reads TGTGCCAGAAAAAACAGCCCCCGAGTCTACAATGAGCAGTTCTTC. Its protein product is CARKNSPRVYNEQFF.

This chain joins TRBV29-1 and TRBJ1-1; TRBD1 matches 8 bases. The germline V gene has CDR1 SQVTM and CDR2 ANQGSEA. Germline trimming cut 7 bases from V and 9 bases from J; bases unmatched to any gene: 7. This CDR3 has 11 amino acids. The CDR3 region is CSGRQGPQAFF. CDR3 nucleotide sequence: TGCAGCGGACGACAGGGGCCTCAAGCTTTCTTT. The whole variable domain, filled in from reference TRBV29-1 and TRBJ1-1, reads SAVISQKPSRDICQRGTSLTIQCQVDSQVTMMFWYRQQPGQSLTLIATANQGSEATYESGFVIDKFPISRPNLTFSTLTVSNMSPEDSSIYLCSGRQGPQAFFGQGTRLTVV.

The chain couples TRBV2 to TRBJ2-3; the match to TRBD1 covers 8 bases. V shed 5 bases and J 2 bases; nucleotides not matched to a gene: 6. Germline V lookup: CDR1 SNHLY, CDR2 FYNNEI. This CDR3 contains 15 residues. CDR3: CASSKGTGFTDTQYF. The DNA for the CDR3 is TGTGCCAGCAGTAAAGGGACAGGATTCACAGATACGCAGTATTTT.

The CDR3 coding sequence is TGTGCCAGCAGCGGCACCGGGACTAGCGGGACAGATACGCAGTATTTT. It yields the protein CASSGTGTSGTDTQYF. J is TRBJ2-3 and V is TRBV2, with 12 bases aligning to TRBD2. Germline V gene data show CDR1 as SNHLY and CDR2 as FYNNEI. V dropped 6 bases and J dropped 3; count of bases not matched to a gene: 7. CDR3 length equals 16 residues.

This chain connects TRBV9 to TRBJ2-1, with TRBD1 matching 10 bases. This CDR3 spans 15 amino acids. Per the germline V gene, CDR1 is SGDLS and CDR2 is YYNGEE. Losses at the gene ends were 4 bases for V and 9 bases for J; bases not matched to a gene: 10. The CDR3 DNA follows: TGTGCCAGCAGCCCCCGGGACAGGGGATTTTTTGAGCAGTTCTTC. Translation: CASSPRDRGFFEQFF.

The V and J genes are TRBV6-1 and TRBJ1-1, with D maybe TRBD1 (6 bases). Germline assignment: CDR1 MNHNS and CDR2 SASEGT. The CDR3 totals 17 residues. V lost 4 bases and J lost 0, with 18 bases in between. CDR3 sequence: CASSGNNRVRVNTEAFF. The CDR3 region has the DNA TGTGCCAGCAGTGGAAACAACAGGGTTCGGGTGAACACTGAAGCTTTCTTT.

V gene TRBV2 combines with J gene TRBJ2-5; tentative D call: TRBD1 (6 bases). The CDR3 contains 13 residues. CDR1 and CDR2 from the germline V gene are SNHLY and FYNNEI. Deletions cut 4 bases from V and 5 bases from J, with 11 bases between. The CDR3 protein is CASSADRSETQYF. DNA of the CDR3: TGTGCCAGCAGTGCCGACAGGTCGGAGACCCAGTACTTC. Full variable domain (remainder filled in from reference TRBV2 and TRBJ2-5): EPEVTQTPSHQVTQMGQEVILRCVPISNHLYFYWYRQILGQKVEFLVSFYNNEISEKSEIFDDQFSVERPDGSNFTLKIRSTKLEDSAMYFCASSADRSETQYFGPGTRLLVL.

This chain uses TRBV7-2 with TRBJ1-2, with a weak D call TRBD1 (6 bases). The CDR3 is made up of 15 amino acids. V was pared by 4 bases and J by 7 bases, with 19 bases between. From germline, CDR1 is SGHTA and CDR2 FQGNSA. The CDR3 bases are TGTGCCAGCAGCTCTCCCCCGGGACACAGCTCTGGCTACACCTTC. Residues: CASSSPPGHSSGYTF.

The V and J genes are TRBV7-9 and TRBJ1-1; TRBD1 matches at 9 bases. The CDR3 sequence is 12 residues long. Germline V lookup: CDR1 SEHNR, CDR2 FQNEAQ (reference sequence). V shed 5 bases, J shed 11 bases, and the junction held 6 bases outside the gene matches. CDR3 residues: CASSTQGAAAFF. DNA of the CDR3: TGTGCCAGCAGCACACAGGGGGCTGCGGCTTTCTTT.

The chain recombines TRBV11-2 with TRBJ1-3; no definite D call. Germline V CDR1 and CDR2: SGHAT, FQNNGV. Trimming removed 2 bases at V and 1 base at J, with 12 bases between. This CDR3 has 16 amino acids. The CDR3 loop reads CASSLTPGSSGNTIYF. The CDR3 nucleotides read TGTGCCAGCAGCTTAACCCCAGGATCTTCTGGAAACACCATATATTTT.

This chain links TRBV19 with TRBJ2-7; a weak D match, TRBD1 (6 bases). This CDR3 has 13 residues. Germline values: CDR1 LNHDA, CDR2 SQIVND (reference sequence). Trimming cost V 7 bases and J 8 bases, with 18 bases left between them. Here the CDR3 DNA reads TGTGCCAGTACACCGGCAGGGGCAGCCCAGCAGTACTTC. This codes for CASTPAGAAQQYF.

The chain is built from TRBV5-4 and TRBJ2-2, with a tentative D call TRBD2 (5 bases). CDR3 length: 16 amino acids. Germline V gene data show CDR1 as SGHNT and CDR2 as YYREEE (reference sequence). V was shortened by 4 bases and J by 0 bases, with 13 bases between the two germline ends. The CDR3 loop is CASSPGRGSNTGELFF. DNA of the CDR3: TGTGCCAGCAGCCCAGGTCGGGGATCGAACACCGGGGAGCTGTTTTTT. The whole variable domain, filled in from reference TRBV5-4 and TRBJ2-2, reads ETGVTQSPTHLIKTRGQQVTLRCSSQSGHNTVSWYQQALGQGPQFIFQYYREEENGRGNFPPRFSGLQFPNYSSELNVNALELDDSALYLCASSPGRGSNTGELFFGEGSRLTVL.

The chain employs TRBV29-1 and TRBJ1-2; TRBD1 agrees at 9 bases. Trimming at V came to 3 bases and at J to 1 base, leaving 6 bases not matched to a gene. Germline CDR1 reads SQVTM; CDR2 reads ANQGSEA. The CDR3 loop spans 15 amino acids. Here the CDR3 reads CSVDPWDRVNYGYTF. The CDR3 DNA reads TGCAGCGTTGACCCTTGGGACAGGGTTAACTATGGCTACACCTTC.

CDR3 sequence (DNA): TGTGCCAGCAGTCATGACAGGGGACGAGAGACCCAGTACTTC. Translating it yields CASSHDRGRETQYF. The V call is TRBV28, the J call TRBJ2-5; 8 bases agree with TRBD1. This CDR3 has 14 amino acids. CDR1 MDHEN and CDR2 SYDVKM come from the germline V gene. Germline trimming cut 5 bases from V and 4 bases from J; bases unmatched to any gene: 6. The complete variable domain, with remaining parts taken from reference TRBV28 and TRBJ2-5, reads DVKVTQSSRYLVKRTGEKVFLECVQDMDHENMFWYRQDPGLGLRLIYFSYDVKMKEKGDIPEGYSVSREKKERFSLILESASTNQTSMYLCASSHDRGRETQYFGPGTRLLVL.

Written as DNA, the CDR3 is TGTGCCAGCAGCTCACTCCCGACTAGCGGGGGGTCGGACAATGAGCAGTTCTTC. Its translation: CASSSLPTSGGSDNEQFF. The rearrangement links TRBV7-3 to TRBJ2-1, with 13 bases matching TRBD2. V dropped 4 bases and J dropped 5; count of bases not matched to a gene: 11. This CDR3 region has 18 residues. Germline lookup yields CDR1 SGHTA and CDR2 FQGTGA.

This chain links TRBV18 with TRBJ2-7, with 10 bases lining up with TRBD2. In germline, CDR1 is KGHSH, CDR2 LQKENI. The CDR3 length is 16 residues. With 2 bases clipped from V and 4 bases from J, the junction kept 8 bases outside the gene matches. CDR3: CASSPVASGSGYEQYF. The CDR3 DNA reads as TGTGCCAGCTCACCAGTCGCTAGCGGGAGCGGGTACGAGCAGTACTTC.